This is a list of T cell receptor beta chains from one sample in a study of cytomegalovirus exposure and HLA in healthy donors. Generated by immunoSEQ multiplex PCR, the TCRdb table keeps only in-frame clones and is missing some. The data contain over 150,000 clones, 77% of them singletons. Sample: PBMCs. The receptor source for this set is a woman aged 40 to 50 in good health and CMV-seropositive. Each CDR3 is given with its conserved first and last residue.

j_gene: TRBJ2-7; v_gene: TRBV7-2; CDR3aa: CASSLAGGLSYEQYF
j_gene: TRBJ2-1; v_gene: TRBV4-3; CDR3aa: CASSQQPVTSGRTHNEQFF
j_gene: TRBJ2-7; v_gene: TRBV30; CDR3aa: CAWSPLAGVSYEQYF
j_gene: TRBJ2-7; v_gene: TRBV5-1; CDR3aa: CASSQAGGVYEQYF
j_gene: TRBJ2-3; v_gene: TRBV30; CDR3aa: CAWSPRWRADTQYF
j_gene: TRBJ2-1; v_gene: TRBV28; CDR3aa: CASKSSYNEQFF
j_gene: TRBJ1-1; v_gene: TRBV27; CDR3aa: CASSFGGGSEAFF
j_gene: TRBJ2-3; v_gene: TRBV19; CDR3aa: CASSIGTGSTDTQYF
j_gene: TRBJ1-6; v_gene: TRBV19; CDR3aa: CASSEYRGSDSPLHF
j_gene: TRBJ1-2; v_gene: TRBV9; CDR3aa: CASSVDWTDYGYTF
j_gene: TRBJ2-3; v_gene: TRBV29-1; CDR3aa: CSVGIDFGSPQRF
j_gene: TRBJ2-6; v_gene: TRBV5-1; CDR3aa: CASSSGPTGGYSGANVLTF
j_gene: TRBJ2-7; v_gene: TRBV6-5; CDR3aa: CASSYGVAGAYEQYF
j_gene: TRBJ1-5; v_gene: TRBV11-3; CDR3aa: CASSLGDSNQPQHF
j_gene: TRBJ2-1; v_gene: TRBV11-2; CDR3aa: CASSLDPAGGYYNEQFF
j_gene: TRBJ2-7; v_gene: TRBV5-1; CDR3aa: CASSLASLSYEQYF
j_gene: TRBJ2-5; v_gene: TRBV5-1; CDR3aa: CASSLAGPETQYF
j_gene: TRBJ1-6; v_gene: TRBV19; CDR3aa: CASRWDRGLSPLHF
j_gene: TRBJ2-7; v_gene: TRBV10-2; CDR3aa: CASSSGSSYEQYF
j_gene: TRBJ2-3; v_gene: TRBV6-6; CDR3aa: CASSPPGTSADTQYF
j_gene: TRBJ2-5; v_gene: TRBV5-1; CDR3aa: CASSTSRGETQYF
j_gene: TRBJ1-1; v_gene: TRBV11-2; CDR3aa: CASSRILPSTEAFF
j_gene: TRBJ1-1; v_gene: TRBV6-5; CDR3aa: CASRSTGGTEAFF
j_gene: TRBJ2-7; v_gene: TRBV10-3; CDR3aa: CAISTQAGTDSYEQYF
j_gene: TRBJ2-1; v_gene: TRBV5-1; CDR3aa: CASSTGQGDEQFF
j_gene: TRBJ2-2; v_gene: TRBV5-1; CDR3aa: CASSPGQSGPVGPGELFF
j_gene: TRBJ2-3; v_gene: TRBV9; CDR3aa: CASSGGGTDTQYF
j_gene: TRBJ2-1; v_gene: TRBV7-2; CDR3aa: CASSFSSEQFF
j_gene: TRBJ1-5; v_gene: TRBV6-5; CDR3aa: CASSYSRFQPQHF
j_gene: TRBJ2-7; v_gene: TRBV6-5; CDR3aa: CASSYMVAGGAYEQYF
j_gene: TRBJ1-2; v_gene: TRBV14; CDR3aa: CASSPRTGDGYTF
j_gene: TRBJ2-7; v_gene: TRBV5-6; CDR3aa: CASSLAGYYGYEQYF
j_gene: TRBJ1-4; v_gene: TRBV19; CDR3aa: CASSPRRGDEKLFF
j_gene: TRBJ1-1; v_gene: TRBV5-8; CDR3aa: CASSQGDSSTEAFF
j_gene: TRBJ1-6; v_gene: TRBV30; CDR3aa: CAWSPGQGYNSPLHF
j_gene: TRBJ1-4; v_gene: TRBV9; CDR3aa: CASSAGVGDEKLFF
j_gene: TRBJ1-2; v_gene: TRBV4-2; CDR3aa: CASSLGTGDNYGYTF
j_gene: TRBJ1-5; v_gene: TRBV2; CDR3aa: CASTPQGAYQPQHF
j_gene: TRBJ1-1; v_gene: TRBV6-6; CDR3aa: CASSAGLMNTEAFF
j_gene: TRBJ2-1; v_gene: TRBV11-2; CDR3aa: CASSASGTSQFF
j_gene: TRBJ1-2; v_gene: TRBV6-5; CDR3aa: CASSPDRANYGYTF